This T cell receptor beta chain was obtained from a study of blood T cell repertoires in COVID-19. About the research overall: Sites across the United States, Italy and Spain contributed samples from acute and convalescent COVID-19. From T cells, B-cell-depleted T cells, or PBMCs came the material, which was cDNA or gDNA.

Source study methods: Estimation of nucleated cell counts relied on the amplification of reference gene primers. Repertoires were generated with immunoSEQ multiplex PCR, while TCRdb's copy carries only in-frame clones and drops some. The DNA gave D and trimming, while V, J and clone size come from that table. The repertoire consists of some 250,000 clones, with around 90% occurring once and the leading ten covering just under 1%. V gave up 1 base and J gave up 11 bases; unmatched junction bases: 20. Germline V gene lookup returns CDR1 LNHDA and CDR2 SQIVND (reference sequence). This CDR3 region has 18 residues.

V and J are TRBV19 and TRBJ1-5; 7 bases are shared with TRBD1. The sequence came from a woman aged 40-49 years who had recovered from COVID-19. Sequenced material: peripheral blood. The CDR3 nucleotides are TGTGCCAGTAGTATAGCCGGGACAGTGGGGGCCCTCCGCCGGTCCCAGCATTTT. This sequence encodes CASSIAGTVGALRRSQHF.